A selection of T cell receptor beta chains follows, all from one sample in a study of T cell responses to AZD1222 COVID-19 vaccine. The repertoire was sequenced with immunoSEQ multiplex PCR; TCRdb's copy has only in-frame clones and lacks some. The sample holds around 110,000 clones, roughly 84% seen once. Sequencing was performed on peripheral blood, taken on day 0 of AZD1222 vaccination. The source of these receptors is an adult in good health. Both conserved end residues are trimmed from each CDR3. Fields, in order: D gene, V gene, CDR3 protein. D genes are given only for firm matches.

>-|TRBV28
ASSFAGTGGEKLF
>TRBD1|TRBV27
ASSSLDRLQNEQY
>-|TRBV5-1
ASSFEGMDTQY
>-|TRBV27
ASTLIGSGGFSRYGYT
>-|TRBV20-1
SSQMETQY
>-|TRBV9
ASSVGNGVSGYT
>TRBD1|TRBV10-3
AITTGEGSYGYT
>-|TRBV11-1
ASSLDIPNEQF
>TRBD1|TRBV9
ASSTRGTPRGAF
>-|TRBV19
ASSPTFVYGYT
>-|TRBV6-5
ASSLRRRFSYEQY
>TRBD1|TRBV5-6
ASSLDPGGFMNTEAF
>TRBD1|TRBV30
AWQNPGQGLFGYT
>-|TRBV28
ASSETATRDGYT
>TRBD2|TRBV28
ASSSLAGIDEQY
>-|TRBV5-1
ASSLRSGSYEQY
>-|TRBV27
ASSTTHQGWNSPLH
>-|TRBV5-1
ASSPGERNTEAF
>-|TRBV5-4
ASSTGDVYEQY
>-|TRBV19
ASSIEFYNSPLH
>-|TRBV28
ASSRRGAAF
>-|TRBV19
ASSPAAGPNQPQH
>TRBD1|TRBV5-1
ASSGTGTYNSPLH
>-|TRBV7-7
ASSSLTGSYNEKLF
>-|TRBV28
ASSLASPSSFYGYT
>-|TRBV11-2
ASSPEGAEQY
>-|TRBV6-5
ASRVRANYGYT
>TRBD1|TRBV10-3
ATGGTPGQVLQETQY
>-|TRBV28
ASSSRKGTGELF
>TRBD2|TRBV7-7
ASSLLAGGGTDTQY